This T cell receptor (beta chain) came from a study of blood T cell repertoires in COVID-19. Across the study: Acute and convalescent COVID-19 samples came from the United States, Italy and Spain. From T cells, B-cell-depleted T cells, or PBMCs came the material, which was cDNA or gDNA.

CDR3 length: 17 residues. Per germline, CDR1 MNHNS and CDR2 SASEGT. V gave up 3 bases and J gave up 0 bases, with 14 bases separating them. Original methodology: Quantification of nucleated cells was approximated via reference gene primer amplification. Using immunoSEQ multiplex PCR, the repertoire was profiled, and TCRdb retains in-frame clones only, with some absent. D and trimming were read from the DNA, whereas the V and J calls and clone size are those reported in that table. The sample lists some 150,000 clones, about 90% occurring once. Those enrolled, adults aged 18 to 89 years, came from about two dozen US areas.

Material: PBMCs or T cells enriched from blood (not recorded which). This sequence originates from a human donor with acute COVID-19. The donor label of this sample is uncertain. The gene calls are TRBV6-1 and TRBJ1-4, with D uncertain. The CDR3 DNA is TGTGCCAGCAGTGAGCGGGCGGCTTATGCAACTAATGAAAAACTGTTTTTT. Residues: CASSERAAYATNEKLFF.